This TCR beta chain appears in the sequencing data of a study of blood T cell repertoires in COVID-19. Study information: PBMCs, B-cell-depleted T cells, or T cells provided the cDNA or gDNA that made up the material.

TCRdb's table, derived via immunoSEQ multiplex PCR, lists solely in-frame clones and lacks some. This sample has around 250,000 clones; around four fifths occur once, and the top ten carry about 4.3%. Trimming shortened V by 1 base and J by 0 bases, and 7 bases separated the two germline ends. CDR3 length: 15 amino acids. Germline V gene sequence: CDR1 SGHVS, CDR2 FQNEAQ. This clone has a handful of counts. This clonotype was sampled from a man in his fifties or sixties who had recovered from COVID-19. This chain links TRBV7-8 with TRBJ1-3; no clear D. Specimen: peripheral blood. DNA for the CDR3: TGTGCCAGCAGCTTAGGAGCGAGCTCTGGAAACACCATATATTTT. Protein sequence: CASSLGASSGNTIYF. Combining the CDR3 with reference TRBV7-8 and TRBJ1-3 gives the whole variable domain GAGVSQSPRYKVAKRGQDVALRCDPISGHVSLFWYQQALGQGPEFLTYFQNEAQLDKSGLPSDRFFAERPEGSVSTLKIQRTQQEDSAVYLCASSLGASSGNTIYFGEGSWLTVV.